This T cell receptor (beta chain) stems from a study of blood T cell repertoires in COVID-19. Ages ranged from about 18 to 89 years, with residence in about 24 US areas. Clinical histories supplied by participants themselves formed the basis of cohort assignment. Recovery among Cohort 3 donors was established by two negative PCRs, clearance, or symptom resolution. CDR1 is SEHNR, CDR2 FQNEAQ, per germline (reference sequence). The V end lost 4 bases, the J end lost 1 base, and 7 bases lay between the germline ends. The CDR3 consists of 13 residues. Clones were sequenced by immunoSEQ multiplex PCR, and TCRdb holds only the in-frame ones, with some missing. This table holds hundreds of thousands of clones, less than 90% found once.

Specimen: PBMCs or T cells enriched from blood (not recorded which). The TCR comes from a woman aged 55 to 70 who had recovered from COVID-19. The V and J genes are TRBV7-9 and TRBJ1-1; no definite D call. Written as DNA, the CDR3 is TGTGCCAGCAGCTATACACAGAACACTGAAGCTTTCTTT. It is translated as CASSYTQNTEAFF.